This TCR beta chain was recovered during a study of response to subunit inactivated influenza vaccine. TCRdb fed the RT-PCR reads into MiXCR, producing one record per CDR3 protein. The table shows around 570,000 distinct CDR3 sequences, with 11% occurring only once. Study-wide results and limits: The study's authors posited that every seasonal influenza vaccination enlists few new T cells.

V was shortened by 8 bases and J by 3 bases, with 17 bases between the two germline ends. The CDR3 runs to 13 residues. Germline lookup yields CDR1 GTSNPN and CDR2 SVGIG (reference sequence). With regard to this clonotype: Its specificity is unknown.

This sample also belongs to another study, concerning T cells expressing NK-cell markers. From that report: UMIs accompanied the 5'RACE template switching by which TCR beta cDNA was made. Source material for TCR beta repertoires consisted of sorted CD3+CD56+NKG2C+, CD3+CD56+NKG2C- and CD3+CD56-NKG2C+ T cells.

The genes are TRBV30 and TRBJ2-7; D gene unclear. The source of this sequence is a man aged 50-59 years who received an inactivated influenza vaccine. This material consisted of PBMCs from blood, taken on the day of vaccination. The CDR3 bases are TGTGCCACCACCCAACAGCTTCTCTACGAGCAGTACTTC. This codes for CATTQQLLYEQYF.